This passage covers 27 T cell receptor beta chains from one sample sequenced in a study of early T cells in non-severe SARS-CoV-2 infection. TCRdb fed the 5' RACE reads into MiXCR, producing one record per CDR3 protein. The sample shows 55,000 to 65,000 distinct CDR3 sequences, 12% of them seen only once. Sequencing was done on a sample of whole blood. These receptors originate from an adult who was a healthcare worker with PCR-confirmed SARS-CoV-2 infection or an uninfected control (not recorded which).

In this sample, this clonotype turned up many times. The chain's CDR3 is CASSLAQETYGYTF. The CDR3 coding sequence is TGTGCCAGCAGTTTAGCACAGGAGACGTATGGCTACACCTTC. The V call is TRBV28, the J call TRBJ1-2; a weak D match, TRBD1 (5 bases). Germline V gene data show CDR1 as MDHEN and CDR2 as SYDVKM. There are 14 residues in the CDR3. V dropped 2 bases and J dropped 5 bases, with 12 bases sitting between them.

This chain joins TRBV28 and TRBJ2-7; a weak D match, TRBD1 (6 bases). CDR3 size: 13 residues. Germline-derived CDR1 and CDR2 are MDHEN and SYDVKM. The germline V and J ends were trimmed by 3 bases and 4 bases, with 10 bases remaining between them. This chain's CDR3 is CASSFGDKYEQYF. The CDR3 coding sequence is TGTGCCAGCAGTTTTGGGGACAAGTACGAGCAGTACTTC.

As to this clonotype: Mismatch with germline at one junction end may stem from a read error. The chain recombines TRBV20-1 with TRBJ2-3; no definite D call. There are 13 residues in the CDR3. The germline V gene encodes CDR1 DFQATT and CDR2 SNEGSKA (reference sequence). The CDR3 region is CSARGVGADTLYF. DNA for the CDR3: TGCAGTGCTAGAGGCGTGGGCGCAGATACGCTGTATTTT.

This sequence joins TRBV3-1 and TRBJ2-2; TRBD1 matches 9 bases. Germline V gene lookup returns CDR1 LGHDT and CDR2 YNNKEL (reference sequence). V shed 2 bases and J 1 base; nucleotides not matched to a gene: 8. CDR3 size: 18 residues. Here the CDR3 DNA reads TGTGCCAGCAGCCAAAGAGGACCGGGACAGGGGAACACCGGGGAGCTGTTTTTT. It codes for CASSQRGPGQGNTGELFF.

This clonotype came up many times. The gene calls are TRBV30 and TRBJ1-6; D is ambiguous. The ends were cut back, 0 bases at V and 1 base at J, with 13 bases in the middle. The CDR3 is 17 residues long. Per the germline V gene, CDR1 is GTSNPN and CDR2 is SVGIG (reference sequence). In nucleotides, the CDR3 is TGTGCCTGGAGTGTAAAGCCAGAGTATTCCTATAATTCACCCCTCCACTTT. Translated, it gives CAWSVKPEYSYNSPLHF.

This clonotype has at least ten counts. V is TRBV6-5 and J is TRBJ2-1; 8 bases map to TRBD2. V shed 4 bases and J 5 bases; nucleotides not matched to a gene: 4. There are 14 residues in the CDR3. CDR1 is MNHEY and CDR2 is SVGAGI in the germline V gene. The chain's CDR3 is CASSSEAGDNEQFF. CDR3 nucleotide sequence: TGTGCCAGCAGTTCGGAAGCGGGGGACAATGAGCAGTTCTTC.

This clonotype has more than one count but fewer than ten. The chain is built from TRBV28 and TRBJ2-5; the D call may be TRBD1 or TRBD2 (6 bases each). The CDR3 is 15 residues long. The ends were cut back, 6 bases at V and 4 bases at J, with 18 bases in the middle. Germline V gives CDR1 MDHEN, CDR2 SYDVKM. In DNA form, the CDR3 reads TGTGCCAGCAGCGGGGGACACCAGGGAGCAGAGACCCAGTACTTC. Encoded protein: CASSGGHQGAETQYF.

This clonotype was found many times. This sequence joins TRBV9 and TRBJ1-2, with D perhaps TRBD1 (5 bases). V was cut by 0 bases and J by 5 bases, with 14 bases left in between. Germline values: CDR1 SGDLS, CDR2 YYNGEE. This CDR3 has 15 amino acids. The CDR3 sequence is CASSVAHRSKYGYTF. In DNA, the CDR3 is TGTGCCAGCAGCGTAGCTCACAGGTCCAAATATGGCTACACCTTC.

The chain has TRBV3-1 and TRBJ2-3, with 13 positions matching TRBD2. The V segment lost 6 bases and the J segment 5 bases; nucleotides outside the gene matches: 5. The CDR3 is 15 residues long. CDR1 LGHDT and CDR2 YNNKEL come from the germline V gene (reference sequence). The CDR3 bases are TGTGCCAGCAGACTAGCGGGAGGGCCGGAAGATACGCAGTATTTT. It yields the protein CASRLAGGPEDTQYF.

The table lists this clonotype with many counts. The rearrangement links TRBV7-8 to TRBJ1-1; 10 bases fit TRBD1. This CDR3 has 16 amino acids. Germline V CDR1 and CDR2: SGHVS, FQNEAQ. Trimming removed 1 base from V and 0 bases from J; junction bases left unmatched: 2. In DNA form, the CDR3 reads TGTGCCAGCAGCTTAGAGGGACAGGGGATGAACACTGAAGCTTTCTTT. Translated: CASSLEGQGMNTEAFF.

This clonotype was counted a few times. The rearrangement uses TRBV5-1 and TRBJ1-1; D remains unclear. Germline-derived CDR1 and CDR2 are SGHRS and YFSETQ. Between the trimmed V and J ends, which lost 3 bases and 1 base, there was a span of 13 bases. This CDR3 is built from 15 residues. CDR3 sequence reads: CASSSGRAGNTEAFF. The CDR3 DNA follows: TGCGCCAGCAGCTCCGGTAGGGCGGGGAACACTGAAGCTTTCTTT.

This clonotype was seen ten or more times. In DNA form, the CDR3 reads TGTGCCAGCAGCTTAGGGGGCGTGAACACTGAAGCTTTCTTT. Translation: CASSLGGVNTEAFF. The V call is TRBV11-2, the J call TRBJ1-1; weak D call: TRBD1 (5 bases). This CDR3 region has 14 residues. Germline V gene sequence: CDR1 SGHAT, CDR2 FQNNGV. The germline V and J ends were trimmed by 1 base and 0 bases, with 6 bases remaining between them.

The table lists this clonotype with many counts. CDR3 bases: TGCGCCAGCAAATGGACAGAACTGACTAATGAAAAACTGTTTTTT. This translates into CASKWTELTNEKLFF. The V and J genes are TRBV4-1 and TRBJ1-4, with D possibly matching TRBD1 (6 bases). This CDR3 spans 15 amino acids. The germline V gene has CDR1 MGHRA and CDR2 YSYEKL. With 7 bases removed from V and 2 bases from J, the gap between germline ends came to 14 bases.

J is TRBJ2-7 and V is TRBV5-1; D is unresolved. The CDR3 is 14 amino acids. Per germline, CDR1 SGHRS and CDR2 YFSETQ. V lost 0 bases to trimming and J lost 4 bases, with 11 bases between them. In nucleotides, the CDR3 is TGCGCCAGCAGCTTGGATCCTTCGGGTTACGAGCAGTACTTC. It codes for CASSLDPSGYEQYF.

This clonotype was counted ten times or more. The chain couples TRBV29-1 to TRBJ2-2, with 10 nucleotides matching TRBD2. Trimming removed 4 bases from V and 4 bases from J; junction bases left unmatched: 9. The CDR3 consists of 16 residues. CDR1 is SQVTM, CDR2 ANQGSEA, per germline. In nucleotides, the CDR3 is TGCAGCGTTGCCCGGCCTAGCGGGGGCTTCACCGGGGAGCTGTTTTTT. Translating gives CSVARPSGGFTGELFF.

This clonotype was observed many times. The chain employs TRBV5-1 and TRBJ1-1, with D perhaps TRBD1 (6 bases). The germline gives CDR1 SGHRS, CDR2 YFSETQ. V was trimmed by 4 bases and J by 4 bases, leaving 14 bases between them. The CDR3 is made up of 14 amino acids. The CDR3 region is CASSGRTDFTEAFF. DNA of the CDR3: TGCGCCAGCAGCGGAAGGACAGACTTCACTGAAGCTTTCTTT.

The chain couples TRBV24-1 to TRBJ2-2, with D perhaps matching TRBD2 (7 bases). Trimming removed 3 bases from V and 6 bases from J, with 16 bases in between. The CDR3 is 16 residues long. CDR1 and CDR2 from the germline V gene are KGHDR and SFDVKD. The CDR3 bases are TGTGCCACCAGTGATCCGGGGGGCTCGGTGTCCGGGGAGCTGTTTTTT. Translation gives CATSDPGGSVSGELFF.

V is TRBV6-5 and J is TRBJ2-6, with D maybe TRBD1 (5 bases). The CDR3 is 14 residues long. Germline V gene sequence: CDR1 MNHEY, CDR2 SVGAGI. The CDR3 region is CAKGQKPGANVLTF. CDR3 coding DNA: TGTGCGAAGGGGCAGAAACCTGGGGCCAACGTCCTGACTTTC.

The V and J genes are TRBV2 and TRBJ1-4, with 8 bases identical to TRBD1. V was pared by 6 bases and J by 8 bases, with 5 bases of the junction left unmatched. The CDR3 runs 13 residues. The germline V gene has CDR1 SNHLY and CDR2 FYNNEI. CDR3 DNA: TGTGCCAGCAGGGGGACAGGCTGGGAAAAACTGTTTTTT. Its translation: CASRGTGWEKLFF.

This clonotype appeared many times. The chain has TRBV7-9 and TRBJ1-2; possible D gene TRBD1, 5 bases. Germline CDR1 reads SEHNR; CDR2 reads FQNEAQ (reference sequence). CDR3 size: 12 residues. Trimming stripped 6 bases from V and 4 bases from J, with 9 bases between. The CDR3 here is CASRDKLYGYTF. The CDR3 bases are TGTGCCAGCAGGGACAAGCTCTATGGCTACACCTTC.

The V call is TRBV20-1, the J call TRBJ2-5; D possibly corresponds to TRBD1 (6 bases). There are 12 residues in the CDR3. Germline CDR1 is DFQATT and CDR2 is SNEGSKA (reference sequence). Trimming took 6 bases from V and 5 from J, leaving 13 bases between them. The CDR3 coding sequence is TGCAGTGCCCTGGACAGTCCTGAGACCCAGTACTTC. It yields the protein CSALDSPETQYF.

This clonotype appeared a few times. In DNA form, the CDR3 reads TGTGCCAGCAGTGAAGCCAGCTACCGCGGTGAAAAACTGTTTTTT. Translating it yields CASSEASYRGEKLFF. The V gene is TRBV6-1, the J gene TRBJ1-4; D call uncertain. This CDR3 has 15 residues. Germline V CDR1 and CDR2: MNHNS, SASEGT. The V and J ends lost 0 bases and 7 bases respectively, with 12 bases between them.

This clonotype was counted ten times or more. The V and J genes are TRBV29-1 and TRBJ2-1, with D tentatively TRBD2 (5 bases). The CDR3 length is 14 residues. V gave up 6 bases and J gave up 0 bases, with 12 bases separating them. CDR1 and CDR2 from the germline V gene are SQVTM and ANQGSEA. The CDR3 coding sequence is TGCAGCGTCTTGGACTGGAGCTCCTACAATGAGCAGTTCTTC. Residues: CSVLDWSSYNEQFF.

The V call is TRBV4-3, the J call TRBJ1-6; no reliable D call. The V and J ends lost 0 bases and 9 bases respectively, with 15 bases between them. Germline values: CDR1 LGHNA, CDR2 YSLEER. CDR3 length: 16 amino acids. The CDR3 loop is CASSQEPQAGGSPLHF. CDR3 coding DNA: TGCGCCAGCAGCCAAGAACCCCAGGCCGGTGGTTCACCCCTCCACTTT.

V is TRBV6-2 or TRBV6-3 and J is TRBJ2-2, with D possibly TRBD2 on 5 matching bases. Per the germline V gene, CDR1 is MNHEY and CDR2 is SVGEGT. V was shortened by 2 bases and J by 8 bases, with 9 bases between the two germline ends. The CDR3 covers 13 residues. As DNA, the CDR3 is TGTGCCAGCAGTTACCCGCCGGGAGGGGAGCTGTTTTTT. Amino acid sequence: CASSYPPGGELFF.

The chain has TRBV2 and TRBJ2-1; D remains unclear. The CDR3 extends over 13 amino acids. Germline V gene lookup returns CDR1 SNHLY and CDR2 FYNNEI. With 10 bases removed from V and 11 bases from J, the gap between germline ends came to 21 bases. The CDR3 loop is CAITPPSGPKQFF. CDR3 nucleotides: TGTGCCATTACCCCCCCTTCCGGACCAAAGCAGTTCTTC.

This clonotype was observed many times. The chain links TRBV12-3 or TRBV12-4 to TRBJ2-5; 13 bases align to TRBD2. CDR3 length equals 17 residues. V lost 5 bases and J lost 5; bases outside the gene matches: 11. The DNA for the CDR3 is TGTGCCAGCAGTGCCGGGACTAGCGGGACCCAGGGGGAGACCCAGTACTTC. Protein sequence: CASSAGTSGTQGETQYF.